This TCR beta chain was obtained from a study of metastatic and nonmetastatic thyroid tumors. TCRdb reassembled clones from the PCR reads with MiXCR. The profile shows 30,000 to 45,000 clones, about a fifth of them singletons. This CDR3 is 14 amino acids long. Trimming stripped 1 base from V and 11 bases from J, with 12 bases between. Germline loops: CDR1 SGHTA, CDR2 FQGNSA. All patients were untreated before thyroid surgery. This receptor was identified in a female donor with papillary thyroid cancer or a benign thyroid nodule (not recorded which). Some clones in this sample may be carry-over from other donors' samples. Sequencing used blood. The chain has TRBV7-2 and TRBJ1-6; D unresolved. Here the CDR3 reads CASSLEPSGTPLHF. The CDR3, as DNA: TGTGCCAGCAGCTTAGAGCCCTCGGGGACACCCCTCCACTTT.